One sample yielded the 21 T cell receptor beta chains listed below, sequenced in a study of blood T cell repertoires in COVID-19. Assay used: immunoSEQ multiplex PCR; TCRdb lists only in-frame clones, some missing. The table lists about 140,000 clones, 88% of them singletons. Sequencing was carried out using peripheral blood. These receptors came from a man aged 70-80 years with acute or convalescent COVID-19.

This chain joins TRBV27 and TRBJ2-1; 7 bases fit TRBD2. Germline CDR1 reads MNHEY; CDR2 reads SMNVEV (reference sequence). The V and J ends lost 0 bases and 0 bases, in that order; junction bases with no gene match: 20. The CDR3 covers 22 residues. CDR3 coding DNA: TGTGCCAGCAGTTTATCCACCCTTGGGCGGGAGTACCTGTTTACCTCCTACAATGAGCAGTTCTTC. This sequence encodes CASSLSTLGREYLFTSYNEQFF.

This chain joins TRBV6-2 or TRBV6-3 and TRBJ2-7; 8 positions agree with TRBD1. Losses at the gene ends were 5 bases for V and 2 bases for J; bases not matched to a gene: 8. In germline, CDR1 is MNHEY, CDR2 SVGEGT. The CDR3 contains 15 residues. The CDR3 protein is CASSRTGGPTYEQYF. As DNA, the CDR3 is TGTGCCAGCAGTCGAACAGGGGGGCCTACCTACGAGCAGTACTTC.

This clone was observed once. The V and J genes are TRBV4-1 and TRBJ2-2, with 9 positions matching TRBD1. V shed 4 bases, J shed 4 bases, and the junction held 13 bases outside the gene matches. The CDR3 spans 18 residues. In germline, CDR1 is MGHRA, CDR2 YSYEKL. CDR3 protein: CASSRNSPGTGITGELFF. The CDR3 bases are TGCGCCAGCAGCCGCAATTCTCCCGGGACAGGGATCACCGGGGAGCTGTTTTTT.

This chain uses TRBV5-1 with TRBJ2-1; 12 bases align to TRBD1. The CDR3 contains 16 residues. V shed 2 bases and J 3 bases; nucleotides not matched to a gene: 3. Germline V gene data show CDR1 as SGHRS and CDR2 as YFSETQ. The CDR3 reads CASSFGTGGDYNEQFF. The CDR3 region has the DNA TGCGCCAGCAGCTTCGGGACAGGGGGCGACTACAATGAGCAGTTCTTC.

Here the CDR3 DNA reads TGTGCCAGCAGCCAAACTACAGATACGCAGTATTTT. Its translation is CASSQTTDTQYF. The V call is TRBV14, the J call TRBJ2-3; no definite D call. The germline CDR1 and CDR2 sequences are SGHDN and FVKESK. V lost 2 bases, J lost 3 bases, and 3 bases lay in between. The CDR3 totals 12 residues. Variable domain in full (rest from reference TRBV14 and TRBJ2-3): EAGVTQFPSHSVIEKGQTVTLRCDPISGHDNLYWYRRVMGKEIKFLLHFVKESKQDESGMPNNRFLAERTGGTYSTLKVQPAELEDSGVYFCASSQTTDTQYFGPGTRLTVL.

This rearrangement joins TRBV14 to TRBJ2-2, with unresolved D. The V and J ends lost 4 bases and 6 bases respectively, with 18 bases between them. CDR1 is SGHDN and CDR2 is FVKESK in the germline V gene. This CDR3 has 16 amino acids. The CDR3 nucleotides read TGTGCCAGCAGCCCCCGAAGCTCGTACTCTGCCGGGGAGCTGTTTTTT. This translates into CASSPRSSYSAGELFF.

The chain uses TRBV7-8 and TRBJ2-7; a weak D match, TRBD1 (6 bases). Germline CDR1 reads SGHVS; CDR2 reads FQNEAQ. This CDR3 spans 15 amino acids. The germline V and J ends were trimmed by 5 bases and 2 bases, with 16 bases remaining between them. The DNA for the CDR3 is TGTGCCAGCAGCCAGGGGCAGGGCGGCACCTACGAGCAGTACTTC. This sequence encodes CASSQGQGGTYEQYF.

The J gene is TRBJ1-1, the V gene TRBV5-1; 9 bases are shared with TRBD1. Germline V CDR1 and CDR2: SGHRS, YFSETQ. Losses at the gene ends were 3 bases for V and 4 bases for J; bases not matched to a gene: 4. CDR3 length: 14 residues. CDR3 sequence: CASSSGQGPTEAFF. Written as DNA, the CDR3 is TGCGCCAGCAGCTCGGGACAGGGTCCCACTGAAGCTTTCTTT. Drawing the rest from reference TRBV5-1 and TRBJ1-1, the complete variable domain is KAGVTQTPRYLIKTRGQQVTLSCSPISGHRSVSWYQQTPGQGLQFLFEYFSETQRNKGNFPGRFSGRQFSNSRSEMNVSTLELGDSALYLCASSSGQGPTEAFFGQGTRLTVV.

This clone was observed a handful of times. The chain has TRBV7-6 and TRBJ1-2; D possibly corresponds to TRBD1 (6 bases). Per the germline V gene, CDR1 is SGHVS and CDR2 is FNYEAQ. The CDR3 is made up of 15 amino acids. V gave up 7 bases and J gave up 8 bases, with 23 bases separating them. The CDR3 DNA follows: TGTGCCAGCACCCTAGGGGGAGACATAAGCCCAGGCTACACCTTC. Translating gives CASTLGGDISPGYTF. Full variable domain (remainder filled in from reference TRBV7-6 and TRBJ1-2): GAGVSQSPRYKVTKRGQDVALRCDPISGHVSLYWYRQALGQGPEFLTYFNYEAQQDKSGLPNDRFSAERPEGSISTLTIQRTEQRDSAMYRCASTLGGDISPGYTFGSGTRLTVV.

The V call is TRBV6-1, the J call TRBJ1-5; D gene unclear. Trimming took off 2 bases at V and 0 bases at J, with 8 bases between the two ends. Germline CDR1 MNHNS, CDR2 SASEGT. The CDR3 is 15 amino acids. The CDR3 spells CASSERSYSNQPQHF. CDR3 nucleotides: TGTGCCAGCAGTGAACGATCCTATAGCAATCAGCCCCAGCATTTT.

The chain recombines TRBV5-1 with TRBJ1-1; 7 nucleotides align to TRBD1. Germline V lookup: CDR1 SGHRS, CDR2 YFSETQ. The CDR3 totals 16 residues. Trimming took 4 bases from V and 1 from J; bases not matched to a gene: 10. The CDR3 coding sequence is TGCGCCAGCAGCCCACGGACAGGAGGGGGGAACACTGAAGCTTTCTTT. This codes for CASSPRTGGGNTEAFF. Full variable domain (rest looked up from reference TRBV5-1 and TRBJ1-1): KAGVTQTPRYLIKTRGQQVTLSCSPISGHRSVSWYQQTPGQGLQFLFEYFSETQRNKGNFPGRFSGRQFSNSRSEMNVSTLELGDSALYLCASSPRTGGGNTEAFFGQGTRLTVV.

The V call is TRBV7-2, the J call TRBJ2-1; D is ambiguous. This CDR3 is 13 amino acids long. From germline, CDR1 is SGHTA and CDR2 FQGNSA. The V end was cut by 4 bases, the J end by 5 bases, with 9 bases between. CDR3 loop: CASSSGPNNEQFF. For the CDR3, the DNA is TGTGCCAGCAGCTCGGGTCCTAACAATGAGCAGTTCTTC.

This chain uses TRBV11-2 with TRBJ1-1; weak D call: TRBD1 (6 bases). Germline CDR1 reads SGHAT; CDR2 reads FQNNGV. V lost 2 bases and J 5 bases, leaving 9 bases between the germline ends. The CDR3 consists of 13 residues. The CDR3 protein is CASSLRQGTEAFF. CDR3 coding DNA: TGTGCCAGCAGCTTACGGCAGGGGACTGAAGCTTTCTTT.

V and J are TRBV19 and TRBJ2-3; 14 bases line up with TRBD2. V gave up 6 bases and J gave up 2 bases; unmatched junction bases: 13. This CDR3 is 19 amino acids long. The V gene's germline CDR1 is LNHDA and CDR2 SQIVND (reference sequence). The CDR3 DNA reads TGTGCCAGTAGCGGATCGGGACTAGCGGGAGTAGGGACCACAGATACGCAGTATTTT. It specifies CASSGSGLAGVGTTDTQYF.

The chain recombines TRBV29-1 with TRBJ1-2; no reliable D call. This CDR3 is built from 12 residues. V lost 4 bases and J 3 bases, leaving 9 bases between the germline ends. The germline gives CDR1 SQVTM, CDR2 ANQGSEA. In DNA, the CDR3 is TGCAGCGTTGGTTTCAGTCACTATGGCTACACCTTC. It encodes CSVGFSHYGYTF.

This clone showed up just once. DNA for the CDR3: TGCAGCGTAGGGACAGGGGGCGGAGGCACTGAAGCTTTCTTT. Translation: CSVGTGGGGTEAFF. V gene TRBV29-1 combines with J gene TRBJ1-1; 12 bases are shared with TRBD1. Germline CDR1 is SQVTM and CDR2 is ANQGSEA. The CDR3 covers 14 residues. The trim removed 6 bases at V and 4 bases at J, leaving 6 bases unmatched.

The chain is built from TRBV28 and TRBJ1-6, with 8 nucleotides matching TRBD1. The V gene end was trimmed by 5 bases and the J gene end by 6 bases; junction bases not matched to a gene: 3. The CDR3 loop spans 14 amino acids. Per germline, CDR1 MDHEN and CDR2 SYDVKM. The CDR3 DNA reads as TGTGCCAGCAGTCTAGGACAGGGTAATTCACCCCTCCACTTT. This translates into CASSLGQGNSPLHF.

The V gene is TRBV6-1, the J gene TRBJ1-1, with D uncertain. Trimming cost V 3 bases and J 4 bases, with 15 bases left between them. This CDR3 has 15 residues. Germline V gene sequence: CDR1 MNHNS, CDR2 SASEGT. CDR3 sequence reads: CASSDVDISSTEAFF. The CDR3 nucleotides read TGTGCCAGCAGTGACGTAGACATCTCGTCCACTGAAGCTTTCTTT.

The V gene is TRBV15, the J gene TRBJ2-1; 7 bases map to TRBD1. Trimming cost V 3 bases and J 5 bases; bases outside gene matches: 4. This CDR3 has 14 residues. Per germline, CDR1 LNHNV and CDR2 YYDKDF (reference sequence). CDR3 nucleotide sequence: TGTGCCACCAGCAGTGACAGGGTCAACAATGAGCAGTTCTTC. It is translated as CATSSDRVNNEQFF.

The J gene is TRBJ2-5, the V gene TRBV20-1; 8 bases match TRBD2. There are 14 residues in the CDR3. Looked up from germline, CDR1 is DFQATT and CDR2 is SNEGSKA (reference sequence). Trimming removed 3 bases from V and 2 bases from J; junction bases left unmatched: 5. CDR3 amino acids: CSASQRGLQETQYF. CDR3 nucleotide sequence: TGCAGTGCTAGTCAGCGGGGGTTACAAGAGACCCAGTACTTC.

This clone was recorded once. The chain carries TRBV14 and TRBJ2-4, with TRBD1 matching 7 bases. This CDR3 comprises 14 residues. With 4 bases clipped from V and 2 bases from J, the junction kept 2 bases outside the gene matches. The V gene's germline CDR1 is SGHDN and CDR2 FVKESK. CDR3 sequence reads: CASSRQGSKNIQYF. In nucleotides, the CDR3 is TGTGCCAGCAGCCGACAGGGCTCCAAAAACATTCAGTACTTC.